This T cell receptor (beta chain) appears in the sequencing data of a study of blood T cell repertoires in COVID-19. Study-level background: Both acute and convalescent COVID-19 samples were obtained from the United States, Italy and Spain. In each case, the material was cDNA or gDNA derived from T cells, B-cell-depleted T cells, or PBMCs.

The CDR3 totals 16 residues. Germline lookup yields CDR1 MNHEY and CDR2 SVGEGT. V lost 2 bases to trimming and J lost 1 base, with 12 bases between them. Per the original data handling: The assay estimated nucleated cells by amplifying reference gene primers. Sequencing used immunoSEQ multiplex PCR; TCRdb keeps in-frame clones, though not all of them. Clone size and V and J calls were adopted from that table, with D and trimming inferred from the DNA. The sample consists of some 270,000 clones, around 86% of them appearing once. The chain employs TRBV6-2 or TRBV6-3 and TRBJ2-4, with D possibly being TRBD2 (5 bases). The TCR originated in a man in his fifties with acute or convalescent COVID-19. The sample taken for sequencing was peripheral blood. The CDR3 bases are TGTGCCAGCAGTTACACCTTAGCGATGGCCAAAAACATTCAGTACTTC. Translated, it gives CASSYTLAMAKNIQYF.